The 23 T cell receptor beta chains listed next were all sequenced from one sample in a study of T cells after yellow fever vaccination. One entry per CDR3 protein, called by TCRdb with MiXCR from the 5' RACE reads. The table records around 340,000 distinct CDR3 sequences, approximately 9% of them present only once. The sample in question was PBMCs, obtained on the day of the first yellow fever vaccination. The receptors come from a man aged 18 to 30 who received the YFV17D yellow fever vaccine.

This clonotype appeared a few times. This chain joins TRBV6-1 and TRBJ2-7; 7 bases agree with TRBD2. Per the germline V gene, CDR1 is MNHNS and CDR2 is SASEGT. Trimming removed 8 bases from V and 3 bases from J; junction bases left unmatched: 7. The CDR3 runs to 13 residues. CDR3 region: CASVGDYDYEQYV. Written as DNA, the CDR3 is TGTGCCAGCGTAGGGGACTATGACTACGAGCAGTACGTC.

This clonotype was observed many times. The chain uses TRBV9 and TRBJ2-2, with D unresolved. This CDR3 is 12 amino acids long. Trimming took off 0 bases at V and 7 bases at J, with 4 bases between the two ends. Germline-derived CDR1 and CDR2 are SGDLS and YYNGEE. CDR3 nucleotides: TGTGCCAGCAGCGTAGAGGACGGGGAGCTGTTTTTT. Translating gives CASSVEDGELFF.

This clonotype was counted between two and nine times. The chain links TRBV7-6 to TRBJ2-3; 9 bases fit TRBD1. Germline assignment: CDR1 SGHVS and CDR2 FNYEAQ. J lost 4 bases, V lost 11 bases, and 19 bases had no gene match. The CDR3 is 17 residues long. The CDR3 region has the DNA TGTGCCTCTAAAGAGGGGCCGGGACAGGGTCGACCAGATACGCAGTATTTT. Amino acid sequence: CASKEGPGQGRPDTQYF.

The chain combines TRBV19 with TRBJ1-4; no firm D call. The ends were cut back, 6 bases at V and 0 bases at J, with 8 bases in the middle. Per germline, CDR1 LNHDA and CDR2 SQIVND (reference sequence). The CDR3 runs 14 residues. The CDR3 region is CASRGRTTNEKLFF. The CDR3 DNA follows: TGTGCCAGTAGGGGAAGAACAACTAATGAAAAACTGTTTTTT.

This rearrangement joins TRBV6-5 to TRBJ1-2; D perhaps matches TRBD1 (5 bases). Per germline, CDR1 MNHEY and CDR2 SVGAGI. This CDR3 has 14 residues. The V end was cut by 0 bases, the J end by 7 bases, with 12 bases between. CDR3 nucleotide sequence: TGTGCCAGCAGTTACTCGGGGCAGGGAGGTGGCTACACCTTC. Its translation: CASSYSGQGGGYTF.

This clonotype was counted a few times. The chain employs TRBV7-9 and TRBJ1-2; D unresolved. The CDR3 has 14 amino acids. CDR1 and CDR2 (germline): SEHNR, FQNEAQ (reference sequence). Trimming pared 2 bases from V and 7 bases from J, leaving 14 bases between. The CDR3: CASSLSSDFFGYTF. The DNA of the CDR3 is TGTGCCAGCAGCTTAAGTTCTGACTTCTTTGGCTACACCTTC.

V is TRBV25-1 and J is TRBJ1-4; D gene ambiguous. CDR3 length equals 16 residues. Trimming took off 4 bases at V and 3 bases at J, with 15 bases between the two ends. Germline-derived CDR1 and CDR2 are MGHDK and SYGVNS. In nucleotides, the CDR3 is TGTGCCAGCAGTGCTCTAGGTGGGCAGCCTAATGAAAAACTGTTTTTT. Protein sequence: CASSALGGQPNEKLFF.

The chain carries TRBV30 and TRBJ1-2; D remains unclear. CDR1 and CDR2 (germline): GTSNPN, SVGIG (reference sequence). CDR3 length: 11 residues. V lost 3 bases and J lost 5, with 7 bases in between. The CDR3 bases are TGTGCCTGGAGAAGAATTTATGGCTACACCTTC. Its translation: CAWRRIYGYTF.

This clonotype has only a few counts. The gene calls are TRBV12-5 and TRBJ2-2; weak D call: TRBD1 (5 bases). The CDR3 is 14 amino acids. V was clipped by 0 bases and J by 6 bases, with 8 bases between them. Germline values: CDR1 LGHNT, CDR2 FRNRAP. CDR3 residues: CASGLVVGAGELFF. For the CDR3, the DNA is TGTGCTAGTGGTTTGGTCGTAGGGGCCGGGGAGCTGTTTTTT.

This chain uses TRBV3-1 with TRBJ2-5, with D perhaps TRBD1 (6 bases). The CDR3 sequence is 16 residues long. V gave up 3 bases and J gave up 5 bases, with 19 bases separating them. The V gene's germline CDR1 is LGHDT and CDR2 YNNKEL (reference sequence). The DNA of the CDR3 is TGTGCCAGCAGCCACCCTCTTCAACAGGGCCAGGAGACCCAGTACTTC. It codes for CASSHPLQQGQETQYF.

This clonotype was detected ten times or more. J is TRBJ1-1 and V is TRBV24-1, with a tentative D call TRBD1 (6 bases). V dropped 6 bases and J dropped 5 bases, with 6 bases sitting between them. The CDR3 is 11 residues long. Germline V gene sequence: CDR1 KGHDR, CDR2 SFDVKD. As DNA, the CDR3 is TGTGCCACCAGTCAGGGGACTGAAGCTTTCTTT. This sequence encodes CATSQGTEAFF.

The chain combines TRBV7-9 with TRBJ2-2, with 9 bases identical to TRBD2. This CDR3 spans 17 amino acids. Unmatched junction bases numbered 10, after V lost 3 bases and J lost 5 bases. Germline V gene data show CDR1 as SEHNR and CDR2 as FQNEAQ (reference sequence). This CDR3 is CASSFPQAGGDTGELFF. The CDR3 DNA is TGTGCCAGCAGCTTCCCCCAAGCGGGGGGTGATACCGGGGAGCTGTTTTTT.

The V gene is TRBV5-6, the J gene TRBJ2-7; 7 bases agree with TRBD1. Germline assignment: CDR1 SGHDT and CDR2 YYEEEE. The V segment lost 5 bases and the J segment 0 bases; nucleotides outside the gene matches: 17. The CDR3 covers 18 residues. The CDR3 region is CASSAGTELLTDSYEQYF. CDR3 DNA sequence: TGTGCCAGCAGTGCCGGGACAGAACTTCTCACCGACTCCTACGAGCAGTACTTC.

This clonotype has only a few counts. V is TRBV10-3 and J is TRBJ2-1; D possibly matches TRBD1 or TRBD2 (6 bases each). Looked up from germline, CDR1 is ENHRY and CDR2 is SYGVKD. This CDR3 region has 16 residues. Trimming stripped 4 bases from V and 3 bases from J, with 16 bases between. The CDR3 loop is CAISGGGTPRYNEQFF. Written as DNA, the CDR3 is TGTGCCATCAGTGGAGGGGGGACCCCGCGCTACAATGAGCAGTTCTTC.

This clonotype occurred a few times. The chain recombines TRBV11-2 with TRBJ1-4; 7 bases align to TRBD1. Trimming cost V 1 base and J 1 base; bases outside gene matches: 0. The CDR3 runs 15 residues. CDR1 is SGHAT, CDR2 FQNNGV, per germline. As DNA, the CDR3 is TGTGCCAGCAGCTTAGGACAGGGAACTAATGAAAAACTGTTTTTT. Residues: CASSLGQGTNEKLFF.

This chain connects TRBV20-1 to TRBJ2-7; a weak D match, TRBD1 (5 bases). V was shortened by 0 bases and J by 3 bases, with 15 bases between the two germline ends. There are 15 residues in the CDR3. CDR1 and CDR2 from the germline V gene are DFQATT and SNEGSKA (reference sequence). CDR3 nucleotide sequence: TGCAGTGCTAGAGATCTATATGGGGCGAGCTACGAGCAGTACGTC. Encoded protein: CSARDLYGASYEQYV.

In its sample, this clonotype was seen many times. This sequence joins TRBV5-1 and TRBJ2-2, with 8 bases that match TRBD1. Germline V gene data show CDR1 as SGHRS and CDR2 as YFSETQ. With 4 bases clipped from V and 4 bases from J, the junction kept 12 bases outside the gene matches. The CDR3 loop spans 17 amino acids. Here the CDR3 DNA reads TGCGCCAGCAGCCCATACGGTCCGGACAGGGCCACCGGGGAGCTGTTTTTT. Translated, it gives CASSPYGPDRATGELFF.

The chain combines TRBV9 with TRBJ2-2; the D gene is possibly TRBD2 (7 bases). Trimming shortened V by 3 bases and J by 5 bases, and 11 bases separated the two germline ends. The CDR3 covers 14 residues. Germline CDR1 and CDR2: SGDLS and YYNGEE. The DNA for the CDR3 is TGTGCCAGCAGCGAAGGGGGGGCTACCGGGGAGCTGTTTTTT. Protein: CASSEGGATGELFF. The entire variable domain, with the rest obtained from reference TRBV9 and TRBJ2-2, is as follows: DSGVTQTPKHLITATGQRVTLRCSPRSGDLSVYWYQQSLDQGLQFLIQYYNGEERAKGNILERFSAQQFPDLHSELNLSSLELGDSALYFCASSEGGATGELFFGEGSRLTVL.

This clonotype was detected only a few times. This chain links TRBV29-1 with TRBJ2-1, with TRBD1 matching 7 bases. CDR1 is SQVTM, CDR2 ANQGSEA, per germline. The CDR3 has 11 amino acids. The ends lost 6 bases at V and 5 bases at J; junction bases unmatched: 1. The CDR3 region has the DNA TGCAGCGTCGGGACAGACAATGAGCAGTTCTTC. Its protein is CSVGTDNEQFF.

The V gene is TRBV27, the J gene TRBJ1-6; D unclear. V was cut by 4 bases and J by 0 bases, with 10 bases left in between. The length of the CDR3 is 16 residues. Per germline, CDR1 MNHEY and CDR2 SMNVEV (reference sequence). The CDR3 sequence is CASSSTSSSYNSPLHF. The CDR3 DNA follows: TGTGCCAGCAGTTCGACATCGAGCTCCTATAATTCACCCCTCCACTTT.

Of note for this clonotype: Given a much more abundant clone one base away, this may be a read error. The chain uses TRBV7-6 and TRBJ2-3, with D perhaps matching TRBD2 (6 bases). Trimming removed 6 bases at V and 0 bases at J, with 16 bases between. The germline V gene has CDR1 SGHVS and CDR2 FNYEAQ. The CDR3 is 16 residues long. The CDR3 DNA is TGTGCCAGCAGGTTATTAGGAGGGGATAGCACAGATACGCAGTATTTT. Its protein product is CASRLLGGDSTDTQYF.

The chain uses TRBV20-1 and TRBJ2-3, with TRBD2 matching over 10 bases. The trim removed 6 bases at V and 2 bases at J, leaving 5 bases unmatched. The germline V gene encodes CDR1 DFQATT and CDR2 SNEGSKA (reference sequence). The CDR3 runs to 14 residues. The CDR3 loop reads CSAMTSGYTDTQYF. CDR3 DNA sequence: TGCAGTGCCATGACTAGCGGGTACACAGATACGCAGTATTTT.

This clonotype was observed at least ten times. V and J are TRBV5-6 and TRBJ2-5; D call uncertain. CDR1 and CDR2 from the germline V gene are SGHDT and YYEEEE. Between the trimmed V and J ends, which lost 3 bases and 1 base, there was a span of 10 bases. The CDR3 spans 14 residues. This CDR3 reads CASSSGPFQETQYF. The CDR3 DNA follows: TGTGCCAGCAGCTCCGGACCCTTCCAAGAGACCCAGTACTTC.